Listed below are T cell receptor beta chains from one sample, sequenced in a study of T cells after yellow fever vaccination. TCRdb redid the calling of the 5' RACE reads with MiXCR, one entry per CDR3 protein. The data contain some 120,000 distinct CDR3 sequences, around 7.4% of them singletons. The material sequenced was CD4+ T cells sorted from PBMCs, taken roughly 10 days after the first yellow fever vaccination. The receptors stem from a man in his late teens or twenties who received the YFV17D yellow fever vaccine. CDR3s include the opening cysteine and the closing phenylalanine or tryptophan. A D gene is named only where the DNA matches it firmly. Where a row states a size, it is once, few, many or the class of an expanded clone; other rows omit it.

>TRBV5-1|-|TRBJ2-3|TRBD2
TGCGCCAGCAGCTTTCAGCGGGGGCCCACAGATACGCAGTATTTT
CASSFQRGPTDTQYF
>TRBV2|many|TRBJ2-1|-
TGTGCCAGCAGACTTTATCCAGGGGACAATGAGCAGTTCTTC
CASRLYPGDNEQFF
>TRBV7-9|many|TRBJ1-5|-
TGTGCCAGCAGCTTAGACTTGGACACCAATCAGCCCCAGCATTTT
CASSLDLDTNQPQHF
>TRBV6-5|many|TRBJ1-1|TRBD1
TGTGCCAGCAGGTCTACAGGGGCGAACACTGAAGCTTTCTTT
CASRSTGANTEAFF
>TRBV6-2/TRBV6-3|many|TRBJ1-5|-
TGTGCCAGCAGAGCCGGGGCTAGCAATCAGCCCCAGCATTTT
CASRAGASNQPQHF
>TRBV7-9|many|TRBJ2-2|-
TGTGCCAGCAGCTTGCAGGACGCGGCGGGCGAGCTGTTTTTT
CASSLQDAAGELFF
>TRBV7-2|many|TRBJ1-2|-
TGTGCCAGCAGCCTGGACGGCGGTAGACGCTACACCTTC
CASSLDGGRRYTF
>TRBV14|many|TRBJ2-3|TRBD2
TGTGCCAGCAGCCAGAGCGGGGGGGCGAGCACAGATACGCAGTATTTT
CASSQSGGASTDTQYF
>TRBV12-3/TRBV12-4|many|TRBJ2-5|TRBD1
TGTGCCAGCACCTTAGGGGACAGGGCGGGGACCCAGTACTTC
CASTLGDRAGTQYF
>TRBV15|few|TRBJ2-1|-
TGTGCCACCAGCAGAGTGTCGAGCTCCTACAATGAGCAGTTCTTC
CATSRVSSSYNEQFF